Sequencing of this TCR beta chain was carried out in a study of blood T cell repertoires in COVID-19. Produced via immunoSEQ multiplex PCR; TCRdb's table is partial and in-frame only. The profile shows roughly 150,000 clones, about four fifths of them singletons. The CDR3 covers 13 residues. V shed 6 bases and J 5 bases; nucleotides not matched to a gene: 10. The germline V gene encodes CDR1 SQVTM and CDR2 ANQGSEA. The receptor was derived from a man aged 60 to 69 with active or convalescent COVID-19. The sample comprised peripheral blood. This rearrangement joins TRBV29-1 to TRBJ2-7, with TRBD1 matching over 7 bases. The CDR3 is CSVRGQTADEQYF. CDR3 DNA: TGCAGCGTGAGGGGGCAGACCGCCGACGAGCAGTACTTC.